This T cell receptor (beta chain) was identified in a study of cytomegalovirus exposure and HLA in healthy donors. Whole-study findings and limits: Evidence from a later analysis indicated that most CMV-associated TCR beta chains looked HLA-restricted. HLA alleles were associated with 15,000 to 20,000 TCR beta sequences in a later analysis at 0.05 false discovery rate.

On this clone itself: Its specificity is not known.

PCR primers comprised 60 Vbeta and 13 Jbeta primers. Clones were read by immunoSEQ multiplex PCR, and TCRdb kept only the in-frame ones, dropping some. This sample has some 100,000 clones; approximately 77% occur once, and the top ten carry roughly an eighth. The V gene lost 5 bases and the J gene lost 0 bases, with 14 bases spanning the gap. CDR1 is SGHTA and CDR2 is FQGNSA in the germline V gene. CDR3 length equals 16 residues. V gene TRBV7-2 combines with J gene TRBJ1-5, with D possibly being TRBD1 (6 bases). The specimen was PBMCs. This clonotype was obtained from a male donor in good health and CMV-seropositive. CDR3 protein: CASSEGTPNSNQPQHF. CDR3 DNA: TGTGCCAGCAGCGAAGGGACACCGAATAGCAATCAGCCCCAGCATTTT.